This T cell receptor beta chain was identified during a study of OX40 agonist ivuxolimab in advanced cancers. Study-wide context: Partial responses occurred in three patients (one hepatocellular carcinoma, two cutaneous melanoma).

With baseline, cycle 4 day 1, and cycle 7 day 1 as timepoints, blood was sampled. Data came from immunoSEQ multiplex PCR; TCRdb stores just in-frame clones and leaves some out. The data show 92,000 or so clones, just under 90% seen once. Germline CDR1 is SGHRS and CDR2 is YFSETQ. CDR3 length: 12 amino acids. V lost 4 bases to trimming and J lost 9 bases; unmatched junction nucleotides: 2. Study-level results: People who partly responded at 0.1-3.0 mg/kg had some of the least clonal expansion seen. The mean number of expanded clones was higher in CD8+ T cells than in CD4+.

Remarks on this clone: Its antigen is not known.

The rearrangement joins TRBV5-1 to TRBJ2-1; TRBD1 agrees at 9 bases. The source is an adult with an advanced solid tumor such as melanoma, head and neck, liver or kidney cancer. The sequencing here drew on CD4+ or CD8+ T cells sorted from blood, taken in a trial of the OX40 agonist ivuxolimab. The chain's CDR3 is CASSGDRVEQFF. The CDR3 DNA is TGCGCCAGCAGCGGGGACAGGGTTGAGCAGTTCTTC.